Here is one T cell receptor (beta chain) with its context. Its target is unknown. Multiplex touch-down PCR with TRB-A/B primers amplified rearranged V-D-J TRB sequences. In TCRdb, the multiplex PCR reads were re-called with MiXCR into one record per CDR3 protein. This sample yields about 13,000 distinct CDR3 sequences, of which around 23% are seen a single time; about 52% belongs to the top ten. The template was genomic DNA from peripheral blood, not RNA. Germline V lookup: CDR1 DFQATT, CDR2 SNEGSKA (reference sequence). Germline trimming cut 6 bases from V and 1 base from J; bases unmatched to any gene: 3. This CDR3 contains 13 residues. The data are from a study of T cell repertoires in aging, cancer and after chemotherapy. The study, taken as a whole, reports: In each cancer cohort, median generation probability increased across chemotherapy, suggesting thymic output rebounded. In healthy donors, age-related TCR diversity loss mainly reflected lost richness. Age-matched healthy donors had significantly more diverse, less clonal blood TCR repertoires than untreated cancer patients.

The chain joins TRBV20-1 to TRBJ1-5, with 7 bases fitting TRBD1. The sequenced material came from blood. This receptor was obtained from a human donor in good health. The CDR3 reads CSALGQSNQPQHF. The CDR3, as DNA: TGCAGTGCGTTGGGACAGAGCAATCAGCCCCAGCATTTT.